A selection of T cell receptor beta chains follows, all from one sample in a study of chemoradiotherapy in HPV16-positive cancers. Produced via immunoSEQ multiplex PCR; TCRdb's table is partial and in-frame only. The data show tens of thousands of clones, approximately 90% seen once. The material sequenced was blood, taken from a patient who underwent chemoradiotherapy. The receptors shown here come from a human donor with HPV-associated anogenital cancer. CDR3s include the opening cysteine and the closing phenylalanine or tryptophan. A D gene is named only where the DNA matches it firmly. For some rows the clone size is stated as once, few or many, or as a class when expanded; others skip it.

size	V	J	length	D	CDR3	DNA
-	TRBV5-1	TRBJ1-1	16	-	CASSLAAGTMNTEAFF	TGCGCCAGCAGCTTGGCCGCAGGGACAATGAACACTGAAGCTTTCTTT
-	TRBV7-9	TRBJ2-7	15	-	CASSLWAGASYEQYF	TGTGCCAGCAGCTTATGGGCGGGGGCCTCCTACGAGCAGTACTTC
-	TRBV6-1	TRBJ2-2	16	TRBD1	CASSEPRGQGSGELFF	TGTGCCAGCAGTGAACCTCGAGGACAGGGCTCCGGGGAGCTGTTTTTT
once	TRBV5-4	TRBJ2-1	12	-	CASSSTSPGEFF	TGTGCCAGCAGCTCGACTTCCCCGGGCGAATTCTTC
few	TRBV28	TRBJ1-2	14	-	CASSLLVPGYGYTF	TGTGCCAGCAGTTTACTCGTCCCGGGCTATGGCTACACCTTC
once	TRBV5-1	TRBJ1-2	16	-	CASSLDTGGQDYGYTF	TGCGCCAGCAGCTTGGATACGGGGGGCCAAGACTATGGCTACACCTTC
-	TRBV5-1	TRBJ2-5	14	-	CASSRGDLTETQYF	TGCGCCAGCAGCCGAGGGGACTTAACGGAGACCCAGTACTTC
-	TRBV13	TRBJ2-6	16	-	CASSSQDGTGANVLTF	TGTGCCAGCAGCTCACAGGACGGGACTGGGGCCAACGTCCTGACTTTC
-	TRBV11-3	TRBJ2-1	15	-	CASSLAGGSYNEQFF	TGTGCCAGCAGCTTAGCCGGAGGGTCCTACAATGAGCAGTTCTTC
-	TRBV6-5	TRBJ2-7	14	TRBD2	CASSSYTGGYEQYF	TGTGCCAGCAGTTCTTACACGGGGGGCTACGAGCAGTACTTC
-	TRBV27	TRBJ1-1	13	-	CASSRHPRAEAFF	TGTGCCAGCAGTAGACATCCCCGGGCTGAAGCTTTCTTT
once	TRBV19	TRBJ1-2	13	-	CASSILTNYGYTF	TGTGCCAGTAGTATATTGACCAACTATGGCTACACCTTC
-	TRBV7-3	TRBJ2-2	15	-	CASSFLGGNTGELFF	TGTGCCAGCAGCTTCTTAGGGGGGAACACCGGGGAGCTGTTTTTT
-	TRBV19	TRBJ2-5	14	TRBD2	CASSPRTSGETQYF	TGTGCCAGTAGTCCGAGAACTAGCGGGGAGACCCAGTACTTC
-	TRBV7-3	TRBJ2-1	15	-	CASSLEVSPYNEQFF	TGTGCCAGCAGCTTAGAGGTTAGTCCCTACAATGAGCAGTTCTTC
-	TRBV19	TRBJ2-2	13	-	CASRRGTTGELFF	TGTGCCAGTAGGCGGGGCACCACCGGGGAGCTGTTTTTT
-	TRBV6-6	TRBJ1-2	15	-	CASSDPVGGYYGYTF	TGTGCCAGCAGTGATCCGGTTGGTGGGTACTATGGCTACACCTTC
-	TRBV15	TRBJ1-3	14	-	CATSRESAGNTIYF	TGTGCCACCAGCAGGGAGTCGGCTGGAAACACCATATATTTT
-	TRBV6-5	TRBJ1-2	15	-	CASRAPGGRTYGYTF	TGTGCCAGCAGAGCGCCCGGGGGGCGGACCTATGGCTACACCTTC
-	TRBV7-2	TRBJ2-1	15	TRBD2	CASSLSSGGGNEQFF	TGTGCCAGCAGCTTATCTAGCGGGGGGGGGAATGAGCAGTTCTTC
-	TRBV4-3	TRBJ1-5	16	TRBD1	CASSQERGQENQPQHF	TGCGCCAGCAGCCAAGAAAGAGGACAGGAGAATCAGCCCCAGCATTTT
-	TRBV6-5	TRBJ2-1	16	TRBD2	CASSSRLAGGRNEQFF	TGTGCCAGCAGTTCTCGACTAGCGGGGGGGCGGAATGAGCAGTTCTTC